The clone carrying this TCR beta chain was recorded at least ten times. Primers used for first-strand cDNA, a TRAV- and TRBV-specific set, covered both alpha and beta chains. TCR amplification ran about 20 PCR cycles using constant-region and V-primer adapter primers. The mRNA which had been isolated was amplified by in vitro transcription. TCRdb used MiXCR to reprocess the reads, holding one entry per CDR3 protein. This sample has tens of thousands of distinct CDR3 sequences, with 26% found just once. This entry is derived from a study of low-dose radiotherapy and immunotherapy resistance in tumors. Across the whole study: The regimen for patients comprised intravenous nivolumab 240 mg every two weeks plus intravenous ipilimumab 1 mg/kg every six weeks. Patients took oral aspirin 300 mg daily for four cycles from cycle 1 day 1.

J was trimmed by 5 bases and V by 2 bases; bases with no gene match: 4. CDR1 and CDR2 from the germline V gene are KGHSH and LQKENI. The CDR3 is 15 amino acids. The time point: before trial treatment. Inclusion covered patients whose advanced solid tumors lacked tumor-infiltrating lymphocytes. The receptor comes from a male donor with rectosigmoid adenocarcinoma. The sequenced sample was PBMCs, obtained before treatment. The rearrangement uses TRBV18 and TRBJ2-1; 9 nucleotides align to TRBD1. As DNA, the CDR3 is TGTGCCAGCTCACCATCGACAGGGGGTCACAATGAGCAGTTCTTC. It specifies CASSPSTGGHNEQFF.